This T cell receptor beta chain was recorded in a study of T cell repertoires in cytomegalovirus infection. Study context: Through public TCR beta signatures, both CMV infection and matching HLA type were indicated.

The CDR3 consists of 12 residues. The V end was cut by 3 bases, the J end by 7 bases, with 9 bases between. MiXCR, applied by TCRdb to the reads, yields one record per CDR3 protein. Here the sample spans around 530,000 distinct CDR3 sequences, around a quarter being singletons. This clonotype was seen a few times. Its antigen is as yet unknown. General observations from the study: Summed frequency of public TCR beta families distinguished CMV carriers with the relevant HLA. Dominant in the ex vivo response were TCR beta clonotypes restricted by HLA-C and specific for CMV.

Material: PBMCs. The source is a human donor in good health (CMV status not recorded). Some clones in this sample may be carry-over from other donors' samples. The chain recombines TRBV12-3 or TRBV12-4 with TRBJ1-1; D gene ambiguous. CDR3 loop: CASSFATLEAFF. The CDR3 DNA sequence: TGTGCCAGCAGTTTTGCGACGCTTGAAGCTTTCTTT.